This is a list of T cell receptor beta chains from one sample in a study of blood T cell repertoires in COVID-19. Here immunoSEQ multiplex PCR was the method, and the copy in TCRdb shows in-frame clones only, minus some. The data contain around 15,000 clones, roughly four fifths of them singletons. Sequencing was done on a sample of peripheral blood. Source of these receptors: an elderly man with active COVID-19. Each CDR3 is given with its conserved first and last residue. Each record gives: CDR3 DNA, CDR3 protein, D gene, J gene, clone size, V gene. D genes are given only for firm matches. Only some rows state a clone size, as once, few, many or a class for expanded clones.

TGTGCCAGCACCGGAACAGGGGGCCGGCAGTACTTC	CASTGTGGRQYF	TRBD1	TRBJ2-7	few	TRBV28
TGTGCCAGTAGTTCCGGGACAGGGGGGACCGGGGAGCTGTTTTTT	CASSSGTGGTGELFF	TRBD1	TRBJ2-2	few	TRBV19
TGTGCCAGCAGCTCGTGGGGACAGGGGGCTGGAGAGCAGTACTTC	CASSSWGQGAGEQYF	TRBD1	TRBJ2-7	NA	TRBV7-3
TGTGCCACCAGTGGCCGGGACAGCCGTACCGGGGAGCTGTTTTTT	CATSGRDSRTGELFF	TRBD1	TRBJ2-2	NA	TRBV24-1
TGTGCCAGCCAATATAGCGGGAAAAGCACAGATACGCAGTATTTT	CASQYSGKSTDTQYF	TRBD2	TRBJ2-3	NA	TRBV27
TGTGCCAGCAGCCCCCTAGCGGCGGGAGAGAGCGCAGATACGCAGTATTTT	CASSPLAAGESADTQYF	TRBD2	TRBJ2-3	NA	TRBV7-9
TGTGCCAGCAGGGAAACAGGGAATTCACCCCTCCACTTT	CASRETGNSPLHF	NA	TRBJ1-6	NA	TRBV25-1
TGCGCCAGCAAACCGGGACAGCCAACCGGGGAGCTGTTTTTT	CASKPGQPTGELFF	TRBD1	TRBJ2-2	NA	TRBV5-1
TGTGCCACCAGTGGGGACACTAACATTCAGTACTTC	CATSGDTNIQYF	NA	TRBJ2-4	NA	TRBV24-1
TGCGCCAGCAGCTTGGTGATATCGTTGTCCCGCGCGAACACCGGGGAGCTGTTTTTT	CASSLVISLSRANTGELFF	NA	TRBJ2-2	NA	TRBV5-1
TGTGCCAGCAGCCAAGACGGTCTAGCGGGAGGGCCACACCGCTACGAGCAGTACTTC	CASSQDGLAGGPHRYEQYF	TRBD2	TRBJ2-7	NA	TRBV3-1/TRBV3-2